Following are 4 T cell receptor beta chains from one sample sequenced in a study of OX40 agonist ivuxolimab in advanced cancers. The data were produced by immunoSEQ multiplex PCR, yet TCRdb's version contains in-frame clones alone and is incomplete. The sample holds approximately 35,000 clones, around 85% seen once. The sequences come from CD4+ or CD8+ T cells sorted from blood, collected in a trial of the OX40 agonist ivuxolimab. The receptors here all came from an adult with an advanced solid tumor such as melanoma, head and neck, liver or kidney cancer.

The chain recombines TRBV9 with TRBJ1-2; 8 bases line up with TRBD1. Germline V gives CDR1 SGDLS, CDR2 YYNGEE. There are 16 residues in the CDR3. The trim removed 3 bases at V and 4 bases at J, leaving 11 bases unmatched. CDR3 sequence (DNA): TGTGCCAGCAGCGGGAGCACGGGACAGGTCTTCTATGGCTACACCTTC. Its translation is CASSGSTGQVFYGYTF.

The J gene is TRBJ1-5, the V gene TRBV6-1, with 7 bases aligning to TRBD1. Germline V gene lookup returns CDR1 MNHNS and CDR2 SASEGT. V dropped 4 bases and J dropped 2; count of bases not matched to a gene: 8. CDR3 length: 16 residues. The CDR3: CASSGDRVVGNQPQHF. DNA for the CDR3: TGTGCCAGCAGTGGCGACAGGGTAGTAGGCAATCAGCCCCAGCATTTT.

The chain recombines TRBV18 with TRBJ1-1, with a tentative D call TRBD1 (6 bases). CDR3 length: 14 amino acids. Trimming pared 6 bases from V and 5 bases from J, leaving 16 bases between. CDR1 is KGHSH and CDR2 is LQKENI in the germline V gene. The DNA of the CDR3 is TGTGCCAGCTCTCCCGGGGGCGCGGGAACTGAAGCTTTCTTT. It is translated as CASSPGGAGTEAFF.

The CDR3 region is CASSFSGSYEQYF. In DNA form, the CDR3 reads TGTGCCAGCAGTTTTAGTGGATCCTACGAGCAGTACTTC. The chain employs TRBV28 and TRBJ2-7; D remains ambiguous. The germline V gene encodes CDR1 MDHEN and CDR2 SYDVKM. Between the trimmed V and J ends, which lost 3 bases and 1 base, there was a span of 7 bases. CDR3 size: 13 residues.